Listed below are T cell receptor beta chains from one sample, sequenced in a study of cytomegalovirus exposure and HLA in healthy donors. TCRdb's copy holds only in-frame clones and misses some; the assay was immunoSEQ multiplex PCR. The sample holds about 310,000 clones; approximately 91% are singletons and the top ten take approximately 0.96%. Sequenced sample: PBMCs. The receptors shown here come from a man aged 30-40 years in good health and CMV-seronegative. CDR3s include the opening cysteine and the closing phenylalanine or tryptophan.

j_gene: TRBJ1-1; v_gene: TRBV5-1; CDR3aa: CASSFRDRGTEAFF
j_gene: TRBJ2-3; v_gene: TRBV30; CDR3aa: CAWSERGWSDTQYF
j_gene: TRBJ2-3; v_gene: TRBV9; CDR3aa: CASSDTLRGDTQYF
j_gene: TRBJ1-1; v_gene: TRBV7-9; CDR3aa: CASSFRGSNTEAFF
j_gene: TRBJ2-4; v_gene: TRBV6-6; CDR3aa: CASSPDRMIAKNIQYF
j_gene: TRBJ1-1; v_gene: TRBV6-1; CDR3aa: CASSSGWEAFF
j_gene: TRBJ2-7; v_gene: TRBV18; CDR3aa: CASSGQGYEQYF
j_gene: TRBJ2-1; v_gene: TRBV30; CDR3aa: CAWSVGVSGAHNEQFF
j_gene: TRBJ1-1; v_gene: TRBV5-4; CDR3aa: CASSQDRYDTEAFF
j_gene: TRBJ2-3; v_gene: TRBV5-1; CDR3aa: CASSTEPGGDTQYF
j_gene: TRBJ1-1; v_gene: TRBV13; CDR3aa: CASSSRRRRGEAFF
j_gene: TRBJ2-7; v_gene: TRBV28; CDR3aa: CAAAGEQYF
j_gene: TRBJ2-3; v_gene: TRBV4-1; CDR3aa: CASSPMDRTYTDTQYF
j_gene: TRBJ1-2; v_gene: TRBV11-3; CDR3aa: CASPIGRGANYGYTF
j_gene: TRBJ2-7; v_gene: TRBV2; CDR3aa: CASSAPGGVTYEQYF
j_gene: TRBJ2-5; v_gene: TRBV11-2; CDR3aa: CASSLVAGFSGETQYF
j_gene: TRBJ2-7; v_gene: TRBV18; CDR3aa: CASSPGGGPYEQYF
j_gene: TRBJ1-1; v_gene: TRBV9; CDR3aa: CASSAIQGARTEAFF
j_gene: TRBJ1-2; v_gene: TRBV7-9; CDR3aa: CASVPQGTGGYTF
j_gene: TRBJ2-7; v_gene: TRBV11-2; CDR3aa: CASSRGQPKPYEQYF
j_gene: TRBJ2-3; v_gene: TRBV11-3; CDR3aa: CASSEGLAYTDTQYF
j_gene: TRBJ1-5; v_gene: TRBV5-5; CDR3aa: CASSSGSLGGYQPQHF
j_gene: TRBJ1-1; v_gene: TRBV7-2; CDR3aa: CASSLGRSMNTEAFF
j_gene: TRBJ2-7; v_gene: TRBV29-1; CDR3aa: CSVEDGTGDYEQYF
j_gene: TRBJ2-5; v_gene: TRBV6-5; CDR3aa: CASCPSGGGQETQYF
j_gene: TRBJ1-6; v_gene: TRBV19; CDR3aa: CASMPGGGDLNNSPLHF
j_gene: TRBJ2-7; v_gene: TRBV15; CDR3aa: CATSVSGGAGGQYF
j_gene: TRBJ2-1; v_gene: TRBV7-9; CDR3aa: CASSPRGQGLNEQFF
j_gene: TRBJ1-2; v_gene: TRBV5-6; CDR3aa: CASSFWDRGTNYGYTF
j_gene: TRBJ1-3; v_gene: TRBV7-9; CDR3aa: CASSYRAGNTIYF
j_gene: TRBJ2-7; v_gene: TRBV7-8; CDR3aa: CASSPKEGAFSYEQYF
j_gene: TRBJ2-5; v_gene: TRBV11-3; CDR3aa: CASSQRGMGETQYF
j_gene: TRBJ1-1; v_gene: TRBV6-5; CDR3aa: CASSVDRVGNTEAFF
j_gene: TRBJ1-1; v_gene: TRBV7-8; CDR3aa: CASSLGLGRGTEAFF
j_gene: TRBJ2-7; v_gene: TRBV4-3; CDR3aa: CASSQAWGGSEYEQYF
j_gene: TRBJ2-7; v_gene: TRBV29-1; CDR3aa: CSVGHGGPINEQYF